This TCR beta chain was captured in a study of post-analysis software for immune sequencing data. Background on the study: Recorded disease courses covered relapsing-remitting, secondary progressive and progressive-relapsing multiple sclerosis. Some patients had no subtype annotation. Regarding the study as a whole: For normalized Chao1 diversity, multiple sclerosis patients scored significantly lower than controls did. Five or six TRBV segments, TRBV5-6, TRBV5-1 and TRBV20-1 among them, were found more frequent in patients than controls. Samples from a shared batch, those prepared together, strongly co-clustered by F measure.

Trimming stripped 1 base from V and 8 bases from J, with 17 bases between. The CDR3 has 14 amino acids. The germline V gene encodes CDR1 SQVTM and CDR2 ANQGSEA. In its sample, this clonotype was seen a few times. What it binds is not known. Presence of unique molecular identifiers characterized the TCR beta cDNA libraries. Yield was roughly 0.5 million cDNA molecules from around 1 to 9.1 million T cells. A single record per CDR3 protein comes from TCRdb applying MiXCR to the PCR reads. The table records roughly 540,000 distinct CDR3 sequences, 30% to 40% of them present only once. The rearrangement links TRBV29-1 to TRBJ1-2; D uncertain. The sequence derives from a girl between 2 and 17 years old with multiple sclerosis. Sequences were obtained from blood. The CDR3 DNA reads TGCAGCGTTGAAGGCGTGGAGGGAATCGTAGGCTACACCTTC. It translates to CSVEGVEGIVGYTF.